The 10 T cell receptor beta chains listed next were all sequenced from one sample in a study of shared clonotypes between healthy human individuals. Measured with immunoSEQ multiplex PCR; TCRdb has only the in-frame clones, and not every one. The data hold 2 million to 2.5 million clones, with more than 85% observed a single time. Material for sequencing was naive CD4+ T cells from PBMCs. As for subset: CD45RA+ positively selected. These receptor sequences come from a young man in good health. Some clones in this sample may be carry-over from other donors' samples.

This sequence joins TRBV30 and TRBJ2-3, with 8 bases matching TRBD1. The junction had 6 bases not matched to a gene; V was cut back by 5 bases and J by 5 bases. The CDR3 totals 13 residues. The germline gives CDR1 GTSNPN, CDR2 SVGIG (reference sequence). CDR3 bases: TGTGCCTGGTCGGATGGGACAGGAGATACGCAGTATTTT. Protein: CAWSDGTGDTQYF.

CDR3 sequence reads: CASSIIMNTEAFF. The DNA of the CDR3 is TGTGCCAGTAGTATTATAATGAACACTGAAGCTTTCTTT. The J gene is TRBJ1-1, the V gene TRBV19; D uncertain. CDR3 length equals 13 residues. Germline assignment: CDR1 LNHDA and CDR2 SQIVND (reference sequence). Trimming stripped 3 bases from V and 0 bases from J, with 5 bases between.

CDR3: CASSSNLGRGPGEKLFF. DNA of the CDR3: TGTGCCAGTAGCTCGAATCTGGGCAGGGGGCCTGGTGAAAAACTGTTTTTT. The chain employs TRBV19 and TRBJ1-4, with 8 bases aligning to TRBD1. The germline CDR1 and CDR2 sequences are LNHDA and SQIVND (reference sequence). V trimming: 6 bases; J trimming: 7 bases; junction bases outside the gene matches: 16. The CDR3 contains 17 residues.

The CDR3 coding sequence is TGCAGCGGCCATTCTATGACAGATACGCAGTATTTT. This encodes CSGHSMTDTQYF. V gene TRBV29-1 combines with J gene TRBJ2-3, with D unclear. CDR1 and CDR2 from the germline V gene are SQVTM and ANQGSEA. Deletions cut 7 bases from V and 3 bases from J, with 11 bases between. The CDR3 is 12 residues long.

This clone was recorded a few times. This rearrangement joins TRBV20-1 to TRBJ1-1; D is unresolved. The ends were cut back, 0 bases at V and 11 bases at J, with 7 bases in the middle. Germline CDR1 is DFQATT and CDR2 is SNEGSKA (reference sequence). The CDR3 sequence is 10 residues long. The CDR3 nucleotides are TGCAGTGCTAGAGATCAGGTGGCTTTCTTT. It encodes CSARDQVAFF.

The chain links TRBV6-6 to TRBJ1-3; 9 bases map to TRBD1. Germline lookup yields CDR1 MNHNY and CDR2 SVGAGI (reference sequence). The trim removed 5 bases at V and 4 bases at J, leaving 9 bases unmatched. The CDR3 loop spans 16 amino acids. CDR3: CASSNAHRGLGNTIYF. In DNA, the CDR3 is TGTGCCAGCAGTAATGCGCACAGGGGGCTCGGAAACACCATATATTTT.

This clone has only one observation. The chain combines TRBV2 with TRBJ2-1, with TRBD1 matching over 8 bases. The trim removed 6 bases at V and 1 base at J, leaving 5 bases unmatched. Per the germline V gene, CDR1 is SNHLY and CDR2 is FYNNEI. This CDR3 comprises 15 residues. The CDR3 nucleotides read TGTGCCAGCAGGAGTGACAGGGGTTCCTACAATGAGCAGTTCTTC. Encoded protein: CASRSDRGSYNEQFF.

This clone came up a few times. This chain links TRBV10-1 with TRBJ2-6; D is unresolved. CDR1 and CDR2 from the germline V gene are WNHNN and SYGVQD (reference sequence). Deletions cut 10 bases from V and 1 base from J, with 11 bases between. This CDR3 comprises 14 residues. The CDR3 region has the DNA TGCGCCACCATGAGAAATTCTGGGGCCAACGTCCTGACTTTC. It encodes CATMRNSGANVLTF.

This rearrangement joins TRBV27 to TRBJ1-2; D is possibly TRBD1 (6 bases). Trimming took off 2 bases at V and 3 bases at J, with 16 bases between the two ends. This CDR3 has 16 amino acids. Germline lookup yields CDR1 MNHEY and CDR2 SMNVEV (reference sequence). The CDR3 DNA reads TGTGCCAGCAGTTTAGGGGGGGGCAGAGCTTACTATGGCTACACCTTC. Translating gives CASSLGGGRAYYGYTF.

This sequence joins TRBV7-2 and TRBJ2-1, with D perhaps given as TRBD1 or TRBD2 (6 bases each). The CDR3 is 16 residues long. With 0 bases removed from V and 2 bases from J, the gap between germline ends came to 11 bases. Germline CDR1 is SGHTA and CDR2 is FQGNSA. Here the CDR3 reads CASSLAPGAAYNEQFF. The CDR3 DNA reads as TGTGCCAGCAGCTTAGCTCCGGGGGCGGCCTACAATGAGCAGTTCTTC.